What follows are 5 T cell receptor beta chains derived from one specimen sequenced in a study of early T cells in non-severe SARS-CoV-2 infection. TCRdb redid the calling of the 5' RACE reads with MiXCR, one entry per CDR3 protein. Of tens of thousands of distinct CDR3 sequences in the sample, approximately 5% were seen once. The sample was whole blood, taken at baseline. These receptors originate from an adult who was a healthcare worker with PCR-confirmed SARS-CoV-2 infection or an uninfected control (not recorded which).

The CDR3 loop reads CASSPGHTEAFF. In DNA form, the CDR3 reads TGTGCCAGCAGCCCCGGACACACTGAAGCTTTCTTT. The genes are TRBV7-2 and TRBJ1-1; no definite D call. The CDR3 loop spans 12 amino acids. Per the germline V gene, CDR1 is SGHTA and CDR2 is FQGNSA. The germline V and J ends were trimmed by 5 bases and 3 bases, with 7 bases remaining between them.

The table lists this clonotype with many counts. The chain employs TRBV28 and TRBJ1-1; TRBD1 aligns across 7 bases. The CDR3 has 15 residues. The ends lost 6 bases at V and 4 bases at J; junction bases unmatched: 11. Germline loops: CDR1 MDHEN, CDR2 SYDVKM. The CDR3 nucleotides read TGTGCCAGCAGGGTACAGACAGGGTCTCCCACTGAAGCTTTCTTT. Translated, it gives CASRVQTGSPTEAFF.

This clonotype was detected a few times. The CDR3: CASSIMGDQETQYF. CDR3 DNA: TGTGCCAGTAGTATAATGGGTGATCAAGAGACCCAGTACTTC. The V and J genes are TRBV19 and TRBJ2-5; D is ambiguous. The CDR3 loop spans 14 amino acids. V shed 2 bases and J shed 2 bases, with 9 bases lying between them. Germline lookup yields CDR1 LNHDA and CDR2 SQIVND (reference sequence).

This clonotype was detected many times. V and J are TRBV5-1 and TRBJ2-7; D remains ambiguous. CDR1 is SGHRS and CDR2 is YFSETQ in the germline V gene. Trimming took off 0 bases at V and 2 bases at J, with 18 bases between the two ends. The CDR3 contains 17 residues. The CDR3 protein is CASSLEFFGVTPYEQYF. The CDR3 DNA reads as TGCGCCAGCAGCTTGGAGTTCTTTGGGGTAACCCCCTACGAGCAGTACTTC.

This clonotype was found a few times. The chain couples TRBV12-3 or TRBV12-4 to TRBJ2-1, with TRBD2 identical over 7 bases. V lost 7 bases and J lost 1; bases outside the gene matches: 4. The CDR3 runs 14 residues. As DNA, the CDR3 is TGTGCCAGCAAACGACTAGCTTCCTACAATGAGCAGTTCTTC. This gives the protein CASKRLASYNEQFF.